This TCR beta chain was documented in a study of T-cell memory formation after mild COVID-19. The CDR3 spans 13 residues. Trimming cost V 3 bases and J 4 bases, with 10 bases left between them. The germline CDR1 and CDR2 sequences are SNHLY and FYNNEI. This clonotype has a single count. Its target is unknown. TCRdb fed the 5' RACE reads into MiXCR, producing one record per CDR3 protein. The sample has around 510,000 distinct CDR3 sequences, less than 25% seen once. General study findings and limits: Memory sampled before infection contained some responding clones, suggesting cross-reactive memory joined.

Source material: PBMCs or a T cell subset sorted from them (not recorded which). The V gene is TRBV2, the J gene TRBJ2-7, with D possibly matching TRBD1 (5 bases). The sequence was collected from an adult woman who had mild COVID-19 (a few samples of this study predate the infection). Cell type and time point are not known. The CDR3 sequence: CASSDGQYYEQYF. The DNA for the CDR3 is TGTGCCAGCAGTGATGGACAATATTACGAGCAGTACTTC.